This TCR beta chain was captured by sequencing in a study of shared clonotypes between healthy human individuals. Study-level findings and limits: The low donor count limited represented genetic and exposure-history diversity. Sampling involved blood alone; tissue repertoires likely differ. Generally, estimated richness proved larger in naive subsets than it did in memory subsets.

Clones were sequenced by immunoSEQ multiplex PCR, and TCRdb holds only the in-frame ones, with some missing. The sample holds approximately 840,000 clones; around 96% are singletons and the top ten take over 0.2%. As defined, naive CD8 cells were CD45RO-negative and positively selected for CCR7, with terminally differentiated effector memory CD45RA+ cells excluded. Every one of the donors was a Caucasian adult that lived in Nashville, Tennessee. With regard to this clone: The antigen is unknown.

Sample: naive CD8+ T cells sorted from blood. This receptor was identified in a man younger than 45 in good health.

Written as DNA, the CDR3 is TGTGCCAGCAGGACGGGACTCTCGAACACTGAAGCTTTCTTT. Protein product: CASRTGLSNTEAFF. J is TRBJ1-1 and V is TRBV2, with D perhaps TRBD1 (5 bases). CDR3 size: 14 residues. CDR1 is SNHLY, CDR2 FYNNEI, per germline. Trimming took off 6 bases at V and 1 base at J, with 12 bases between the two ends.